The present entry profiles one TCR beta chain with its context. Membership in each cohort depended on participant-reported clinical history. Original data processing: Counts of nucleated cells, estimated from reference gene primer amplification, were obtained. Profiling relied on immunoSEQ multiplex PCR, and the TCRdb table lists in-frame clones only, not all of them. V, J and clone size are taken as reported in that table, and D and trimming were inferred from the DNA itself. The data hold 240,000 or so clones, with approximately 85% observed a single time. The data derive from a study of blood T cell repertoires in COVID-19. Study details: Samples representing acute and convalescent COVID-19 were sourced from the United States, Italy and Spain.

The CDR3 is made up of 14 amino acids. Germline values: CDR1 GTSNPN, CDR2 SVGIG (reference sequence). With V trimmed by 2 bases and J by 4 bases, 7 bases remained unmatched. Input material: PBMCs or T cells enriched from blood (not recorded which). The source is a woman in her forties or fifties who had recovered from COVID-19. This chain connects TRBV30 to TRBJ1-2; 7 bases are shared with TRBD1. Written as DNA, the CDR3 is TGTGCCTGGAGTACCACGACAGGGCTCTATGGCTACACCTTC. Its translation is CAWSTTTGLYGYTF. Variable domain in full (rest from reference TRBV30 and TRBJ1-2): SQTIHQWPATLVQPVGSPLSLECTVEGTSNPNLYWYRQAAGRGLQLLFYSVGIGQISSEVPQNLSASRPQDRQFILSSKKLLLSDSGFYLCAWSTTTGLYGYTFGSGTRLTVV.